The 25 T cell receptor beta chains below were found in one sample sequenced in a study of blood T cell repertoires in COVID-19. Data came from immunoSEQ multiplex PCR; TCRdb stores just in-frame clones and leaves some out. This sample has some 200,000 clones; around four fifths occur once, and the top ten carry over 9.5%. Source material: PBMCs or T cells enriched from blood (not recorded which). Source of these receptors: a man aged 35 to 55 who had recovered from COVID-19.

J is TRBJ1-6 and V is TRBV28; D call uncertain. CDR3 size: 15 residues. The germline V gene encodes CDR1 MDHEN and CDR2 SYDVKM. V shed 6 bases and J shed 0 bases, with 9 bases lying between them. CDR3 sequence: CASRVLSSYNSPLHF. In nucleotides, the CDR3 is TGTGCCAGCAGGGTGTTGAGCTCCTATAATTCACCCCTCCACTTT. Full variable domain (outside the CDR3, taken from reference TRBV28 and TRBJ1-6): DVKVTQSSRYLVKRTGEKVFLECVQDMDHENMFWYRQDPGLGLRLIYFSYDVKMKEKGDIPEGYSVSREKKERFSLILESASTNQTSMYLCASRVLSSYNSPLHFGNGTRLTVT.

This chain uses TRBV5-4 with TRBJ1-2; no clear D. The CDR3 is 14 amino acids. Germline loops: CDR1 SGHNT, CDR2 YYREEE (reference sequence). Trimming stripped 0 bases from V and 0 bases from J, with 6 bases between. CDR3 residues: CASSLGQANYGYTF. The CDR3 coding sequence is TGTGCCAGCAGCTTGGGTCAGGCTAACTATGGCTACACCTTC.

The genes are TRBV6-5 and TRBJ1-5; unclear D gene. The CDR3 totals 12 residues. Germline V lookup: CDR1 MNHEY, CDR2 SVGAGI. The V end lost 6 bases, the J end lost 4 bases, and 7 bases lay between the germline ends. CDR3 amino acids: CASRNTNQPQHF. The DNA of the CDR3 is TGTGCCAGCAGAAACACGAATCAGCCCCAGCATTTT.

This clone was observed once. The chain uses TRBV7-9 and TRBJ2-3; 12 nucleotides line up with TRBD2. With 7 bases clipped from V and 10 bases from J, the junction kept 18 bases outside the gene matches. Looked up from germline, CDR1 is SEHNR and CDR2 is FQNEAQ (reference sequence). There are 17 residues in the CDR3. The CDR3 here is CASTLGSSGGDRGPQYF. The CDR3, as DNA: TGTGCCAGCACCCTCGGGTCTAGCGGGGGGGATCGGGGGCCGCAGTATTTT. Combining the CDR3 with reference TRBV7-9 and TRBJ2-3 gives the whole variable domain DTGVSQNPRHKITKRGQNVTFRCDPISEHNRLYWYRQTLGQGPEFLTYFQNEAQLEKSRLLSDRFSAERPKGSFSTLEIQRTEQGDSAMYLCASTLGSSGGDRGPQYFGPGTRLTVL.

This clone came up a few times. The chain carries TRBV2 and TRBJ2-1; 7 nucleotides agree with TRBD2. The junction had 10 bases not matched to a gene; V was cut back by 8 bases and J by 9 bases. The CDR3 loop spans 13 amino acids. Germline assignment: CDR1 SNHLY and CDR2 FYNNEI. The CDR3 loop is CASGTGLGSEQFF. The DNA of the CDR3 is TGTGCCAGCGGCACCGGACTAGGGTCTGAGCAGTTCTTC.

The V gene is TRBV28, the J gene TRBJ1-2; 7 bases agree with TRBD1. The V segment lost 5 bases and the J segment 8 bases; nucleotides outside the gene matches: 11. The germline V gene has CDR1 MDHEN and CDR2 SYDVKM. This CDR3 spans 14 amino acids. Here the CDR3 DNA reads TGTGCCAGCAGTAGCGGTCGGCAGGGGGGCGGCTACACCTTC. Protein: CASSSGRQGGGYTF.

The V and J genes are TRBV15 and TRBJ1-4, with D tentatively TRBD1 (6 bases). Germline values: CDR1 LNHNV, CDR2 YYDKDF (reference sequence). With 3 bases removed from V and 6 bases from J, the gap between germline ends came to 14 bases. The CDR3 is made up of 15 amino acids. CDR3 sequence reads: CATSRTGVRDEKLFF. The CDR3 nucleotides read TGTGCCACCAGCAGGACAGGCGTAAGGGATGAAAAACTGTTTTTT.

The J gene is TRBJ2-7, the V gene TRBV1; TRBD2 was called by the table and not checked on the DNA. TRBV1 is a known pseudogene. The CDR3 has 12 residues. CDR3 amino acids: CTRRSRGYEQYV. In DNA, the CDR3 is TGCACCAGACGGAGTCGCGGCTACGAGCAGTACGTC.

This chain connects TRBV7-9 to TRBJ2-1; D may be TRBD1 (6 bases). The CDR3 length is 17 residues. CDR1 is SEHNR and CDR2 is FQNEAQ in the germline V gene (reference sequence). V lost 5 bases to trimming and J lost 0 bases, with 17 bases between them. The CDR3, as DNA: TGTGCCAGCAGCCCGATACCCGGGACAAGCTCCTACAATGAGCAGTTCTTC. Amino acids: CASSPIPGTSSYNEQFF.

A few counts support this clone. V usage is TRBV12-3 or TRBV12-4 and J usage is TRBJ1-5, with 7 bases fitting TRBD1. The V and J ends lost 7 bases and 5 bases, in that order; junction bases with no gene match: 2. CDR3 length: 12 amino acids. The CDR3 loop is CASKQGDQPQHF. The CDR3 DNA reads TGTGCCAGCAAGCAGGGGGATCAGCCCCAGCATTTT.

J is TRBJ1-5 and V is TRBV6-5; TRBD1 matches 9 bases. The CDR3 extends over 15 amino acids. The germline gives CDR1 MNHEY, CDR2 SVGAGI. V dropped 2 bases and J dropped 7; count of bases not matched to a gene: 6. The CDR3 loop is CASSYGQGLGQPQHF. The CDR3 DNA is TGTGCCAGCAGTTACGGACAGGGGTTGGGGCAGCCCCAGCATTTT.

The rearrangement joins TRBV19 to TRBJ1-1; D is unclear. Trimming took 11 bases from V and 1 from J, leaving 17 bases between them. Germline V gene data show CDR1 as LNHDA and CDR2 as SQIVND (reference sequence). There are 14 residues in the CDR3. CDR3 nucleotide sequence: TGTGCCTCTTGTCCCCGCGGCGGGAACACTGAAGCTTTCTTT. Its protein product is CASCPRGGNTEAFF.

The CDR3, as DNA: TGCAGCGTGTTGGGACAGCCCCCTTCCTACGAGCAGTACGTC. It encodes CSVLGQPPSYEQYV. V is TRBV29-1 and J is TRBJ2-7, with 7 positions matching TRBD1. The CDR3 sequence is 14 residues long. Germline V CDR1 and CDR2: SQVTM, ANQGSEA. Losses at the gene ends were 6 bases for V and 1 base for J; bases not matched to a gene: 9.

The genes are TRBV9 and TRBJ1-2, with a weak D call TRBD1 (6 bases). This CDR3 has 11 amino acids. Germline values: CDR1 SGDLS, CDR2 YYNGEE. V was pared by 7 bases and J by 7 bases, with 11 bases between. CDR3: CASSRGFGYTF. The CDR3 DNA reads as TGTGCCAGCTCAAGGGGGTTTGGCTACACCTTC.

J is TRBJ1-3 and V is TRBV7-9; D might be TRBD1 (5 bases). The germline V and J ends were trimmed by 1 base and 1 base, with 11 bases remaining between them. CDR1 and CDR2 (germline): SEHNR, FQNEAQ (reference sequence). This CDR3 spans 16 amino acids. For the CDR3, the DNA is TGTGCCAGCAGCTTAGACCCGCCAGGGTCTGGAAACACCATATATTTT. Protein: CASSLDPPGSGNTIYF. The whole variable domain, filled in from reference TRBV7-9 and TRBJ1-3, reads DTGVSQNPRHKITKRGQNVTFRCDPISEHNRLYWYRQTLGQGPEFLTYFQNEAQLEKSRLLSDRFSAERPKGSFSTLEIQRTEQGDSAMYLCASSLDPPGSGNTIYFGEGSWLTVV.

The chain carries TRBV2 and TRBJ2-1; 7 bases align to TRBD1. Per germline, CDR1 SNHLY and CDR2 FYNNEI. The V and J ends lost 10 bases and 2 bases, in that order; junction bases with no gene match: 5. This CDR3 comprises 13 residues. The CDR3 DNA sequence: TGTGCCACGCAGGGACAGCCCTACAATGAGCAGTTCTTC. This encodes CATQGQPYNEQFF.

V and J are TRBV5-4 and TRBJ1-2; TRBD1 matches at 9 bases. Per the germline V gene, CDR1 is SGHNT and CDR2 is YYREEE (reference sequence). The CDR3 runs to 18 residues. With V trimmed by 3 bases and J by 7 bases, 19 bases remained unmatched. CDR3 residues: CASSSGTGGSPSLRGYTF. The DNA of the CDR3 is TGTGCCAGCAGCTCGGGTACAGGGGGCTCCCCCAGCCTCCGTGGCTACACCTTC.

The chain links TRBV3-1 (or the pseudogene TRBV3-2) to TRBJ1-4; maybe TRBD1 (6 bases). CDR1 is LGHDT, CDR2 YNNKEL, per germline (reference sequence). V was clipped by 5 bases and J by 7 bases, with 20 bases between them. The CDR3 covers 16 residues. The CDR3 here is CASSKREGGLSEKLFF. CDR3 DNA: TGTGCCAGCAGCAAACGAGAAGGGGGTCTTAGTGAAAAACTGTTTTTT.

The genes are TRBV10-3 and TRBJ1-4; D uncertain. In germline, CDR1 is ENHRY, CDR2 SYGVKD. V was pared by 5 bases and J by 8 bases, with 15 bases between. This CDR3 has 14 amino acids. CDR3 protein: CAISTGSPYEKLFF. CDR3 DNA sequence: TGTGCCATCAGTACGGGGTCCCCTTACGAAAAACTGTTTTTT.

V is TRBV7-9 and J is TRBJ2-5; TRBD1 aligns across 8 bases. J was trimmed by 4 bases and V by 3 bases; bases with no gene match: 7. There are 15 residues in the CDR3. Looked up from germline, CDR1 is SEHNR and CDR2 is FQNEAQ (reference sequence). The CDR3 protein is CASSFVSGGVETQYF. CDR3 coding DNA: TGTGCCAGCAGCTTTGTCTCAGGGGGCGTAGAGACCCAGTACTTC.

The chain carries TRBV4-1 and TRBJ2-3; 9 nucleotides agree with TRBD2. CDR1 and CDR2 from the germline V gene are MGHRA and YSYEKL. CDR3 size: 14 residues. Losses at the gene ends were 3 bases for V and 5 bases for J; bases not matched to a gene: 3. This CDR3 is CASSQGLALDTQYF. Written as DNA, the CDR3 is TGCGCCAGCAGCCAGGGACTAGCCTTAGATACGCAGTATTTT.

The J gene is TRBJ2-5, the V gene TRBV6-5; D is possibly TRBD1 (6 bases). The germline gives CDR1 MNHEY, CDR2 SVGAGI. The ends were cut back, 2 bases at V and 5 bases at J, with 15 bases in the middle. This CDR3 is built from 15 residues. The CDR3 DNA reads TGTGCCAGCAGTTACGTGGGCGGACAGATGGAGACCCAGTACTTC. This sequence encodes CASSYVGGQMETQYF.

A single count supports this clone. The V gene is TRBV7-8, the J gene TRBJ2-5, with 7 nucleotides matching TRBD2. V trimming: 1 base; J trimming: 0 bases; junction bases outside the gene matches: 5. CDR1 SGHVS and CDR2 FQNEAQ come from the germline V gene. CDR3 size: 16 residues. CDR3 bases: TGTGCCAGCAGCTTAGAGAGAGCGGGGTACCAAGAGACCCAGTACTTC. This encodes CASSLERAGYQETQYF.

The V and J genes are TRBV5-8 and TRBJ1-5; 8 nucleotides line up with TRBD1. The J segment lost 0 bases and the V segment lost 2 bases, leaving 13 bases of the junction unmatched. Germline CDR1 reads SGHTS; CDR2 reads YDEGEE. The CDR3 loop spans 19 amino acids. CDR3 sequence reads: CASSLGQGRVPYSNQPQHF. CDR3 nucleotides: TGTGCCAGCAGCTTAGGACAGGGAAGGGTTCCTTATAGCAATCAGCCCCAGCATTTT.

This clone has a single count. The CDR3 here is CASSLGWARGGVNTEAFF. The CDR3 nucleotides are TGTGCCAGCAGCTTAGGTTGGGCCAGGGGTGGTGTGAACACTGAAGCTTTCTTT. The rearrangement uses TRBV7-8 and TRBJ1-1; tentative D call: TRBD1 (6 bases). From germline, CDR1 is SGHVS and CDR2 FQNEAQ. V lost 1 base and J lost 0, with 18 bases in between. The CDR3 consists of 18 residues. Variable domain in full (rest from reference TRBV7-8 and TRBJ1-1): GAGVSQSPRYKVAKRGQDVALRCDPISGHVSLFWYQQALGQGPEFLTYFQNEAQLDKSGLPSDRFFAERPEGSVSTLKIQRTQQEDSAVYLCASSLGWARGGVNTEAFFGQGTRLTVV.